This T cell receptor (beta chain) was profiled in a study of tumor-infiltrating lymphocytes in primary liver carcinoma. Out of unsorted whole blood came the blood RNA, and germline DNA was extracted as well. From germline, CDR1 is MNHNS and CDR2 SASEGT. This CDR3 region has 15 residues. Unmatched junction bases numbered 7, after V lost 6 bases and J lost 6 bases. Notes on this clonotype: Its antigen remains unknown.

Whole-study results and caveats: Pairs comparing tumor with adjacent tissue or blood overlapped less than pairs drawn from tumor regions.

Total RNA amounting to 500 ng was the source from which TCR beta cDNA was made with a constant-region primer. Generation of the TCR beta libraries relied on three nested multiplex PCR rounds using slightly modified ARM-PCR. Investigators reported that the first two PCR rounds, at roughly 11 cycles each, used TRBV1-TRBV30 forward primers with a C-beta reverse primer. One entry per CDR3 protein, called by TCRdb with MiXCR from the multiplex PCR reads. This table holds hundreds of thousands of distinct CDR3 sequences, approximately 65% found once. The chain employs TRBV6-1 and TRBJ2-2; 10 positions agree with TRBD1. The receptor was derived from a man aged 40-49 years with primary liver carcinoma and hepatitis B virus infection. The sequencing input was peripheral blood. Written as DNA, the CDR3 is TGTGCCAGCAGGAGTGGACAGGGGGTCGCCGGGGAGCTGTTTTTT. This gives the protein CASRSGQGVAGELFF.